This T cell receptor beta chain came from a study of graft-versus-host responses after intestinal transplantation. About the research overall: Every one of the recipients received anti-thymocyte globulin induction and afterwards took tacrolimus and steroids for roughly 3 years.

This clone showed up just a few times. The germline V gene encodes CDR1 MNHNS and CDR2 SASEGT. The CDR3 is 15 amino acids. The ends lost 10 bases at V and 1 base at J; junction bases unmatched: 12. Irradiated, violet-dye-labeled stimulator cells, around 200,000 in number, were plated with around 200,000 CFSE-labeled responder cells. After mixed lymphocyte reaction, dividing CD4+ and CD8+ responder T cells were sorted. Measured with immunoSEQ multiplex PCR; TCRdb has only the in-frame clones, and not every one. The sample carries around 7,000 clones, 33% recorded once. Overall study results and limits: GvH clones detected in recipient marrow included some appearing first in ileum or blood. Early declines in HvG clones that occurred post-transplant were associated with peak circulating GvH clone levels.

This chain joins TRBV6-1 and TRBJ2-7, with TRBD1 matching over 8 bases. This specimen was alloreactive CD8+ T cells from a mixed lymphocyte reaction culture, taken before transplantation. The sample's subset: CFSE-low proliferating T cells sorted from roughly 6-day pre-transplant mixed lymphocyte reaction (GvH or HvG direction). This sequence originates from a human patient who was an organ donor for intestinal transplantation. The CDR3 bases are TGTGCCACGGACCGAAACAGGGGGTTTTCCTACGAGCAGTACTTC. The encoded protein is CATDRNRGFSYEQYF.